This T cell receptor beta chain came from a study of T cell repertoires in cytomegalovirus infection. On the study more broadly: Epitope selection comprised recently identified HLA-C-restricted CMV epitopes and well-studied HLA-B-restricted CMV epitopes. CMV infection together with matching HLA type was indicated by public TCR beta signatures.

Trimming took 1 base from V and 4 from J, leaving 7 bases between them. The CDR3 contains 14 residues. Germline V gene data show CDR1 as SGHTA and CDR2 as FQGNSA. Study-level points and caveats: Dominating the ex vivo response were TCR beta clonotypes that were CMV-specific and HLA-C-restricted.

TCRdb fed the reads into MiXCR, producing one record per CDR3 protein. The sample contains approximately 600,000 distinct CDR3 sequences, about 40% of which appear only once. This clonotype was detected many times. Its antigen is not identified. This chain uses TRBV7-2 with TRBJ2-2; no clear D gene. The specimen was cultured PBMCs, collected from culture after CMV antigen stimulation. The receptor was derived from a human donor in good health (CMV status not recorded). Some clones in this sample may be carry-over from other donors' samples. CDR3 sequence reads: CASSLDYGTGELFF. In DNA form, the CDR3 reads TGTGCCAGCAGCTTAGACTATGGCACCGGGGAGCTGTTTTTT.